This T cell receptor beta chain originates from a study of identifying expanded T cells in peripheral blood. Germline CDR1 reads MNHEY; CDR2 reads SVGAGI. This CDR3 comprises 14 residues. Trimming left V 6 bases short and J 0 bases short, with 11 bases between. Study conclusions and caveats: Two-week clone count variance significantly increased as total template count grew. About 1.2 clones differed between technical replicates, versus 16.4 and 19 over time.

This clone occurred once. Its antigen remains unidentified. Produced via immunoSEQ multiplex PCR; TCRdb's table is partial and in-frame only. The repertoire consists of approximately 97,000 clones, with around 88% occurring once and the leading ten covering roughly an eighth. The sample comprised blood. This rearrangement joins TRBV6-5 to TRBJ1-1; D is uncertain. The clonotype comes from a person aged 18-70 years in good health. CDR3 in amino acids: CASSPDELNTEAFF. The CDR3 DNA follows: TGTGCCAGCAGCCCGGATGAACTGAACACTGAAGCTTTCTTT.